This is a list of T cell receptor beta chains from one sample in a study of blood T cell repertoires in COVID-19. Produced via immunoSEQ multiplex PCR; TCRdb's table is partial and in-frame only. This table has about 160,000 clones, under 90% appearing once. Sequencing was performed on peripheral blood. The receptors come from a woman aged 80 or over with acute or convalescent COVID-19. Each CDR3 is given without its conserved first and last residue. Fields, in order: V gene, J gene, CDR3 protein.

v_gene: TRBV3-1/TRBV3-2
j_gene: TRBJ1-2
CDR3aa: ASSPDSLVGYT

v_gene: TRBV2
j_gene: TRBJ2-3
CDR3aa: ASSQTSGRGADTQY

v_gene: TRBV7-8
j_gene: TRBJ2-1
CDR3aa: ASSLGTVPLLDEQF

v_gene: TRBV27
j_gene: TRBJ2-1
CDR3aa: ASSVRAGSSYNEQF

v_gene: TRBV6-5
j_gene: TRBJ1-2
CDR3aa: ASSYRGYGYT

v_gene: TRBV28
j_gene: TRBJ1-5
CDR3aa: ASSSQGWQPQH

v_gene: TRBV7-9
j_gene: TRBJ1-4
CDR3aa: ASSLAGAGDEKLF

v_gene: TRBV9
j_gene: TRBJ2-7
CDR3aa: ASSRGTGVGAVD

v_gene: TRBV5-1
j_gene: TRBJ2-7
CDR3aa: ASSLAGDRLNEQY

v_gene: TRBV28
j_gene: TRBJ1-4
CDR3aa: ASSFLGRDSLKLF

v_gene: TRBV4-1
j_gene: TRBJ2-7
CDR3aa: ASSPRPGTGYGEQY

v_gene: TRBV3-1/TRBV3-2
j_gene: TRBJ1-6
CDR3aa: ASSLNSNSPLH

v_gene: TRBV7-2
j_gene: TRBJ1-2
CDR3aa: ASSSREGGYT

v_gene: TRBV30
j_gene: TRBJ1-6
CDR3aa: AWTHSRGGNSPLH

v_gene: TRBV14
j_gene: TRBJ1-5
CDR3aa: ASSQSDNQPQH

v_gene: TRBV7-2
j_gene: TRBJ2-1
CDR3aa: ASSLGAAGYNEQF

v_gene: TRBV6-5
j_gene: TRBJ2-3
CDR3aa: ASSSAGTSFPRAQY

v_gene: TRBV6-4
j_gene: TRBJ1-2
CDR3aa: ASSDNRLSGYT

v_gene: TRBV19
j_gene: TRBJ2-3
CDR3aa: ASSIGASGSADTQY

v_gene: TRBV11-1
j_gene: TRBJ2-7
CDR3aa: ASSFSGGLYEQY

v_gene: TRBV14
j_gene: TRBJ2-1
CDR3aa: ASSLPGLHSNNEQF

v_gene: TRBV28
j_gene: TRBJ2-4
CDR3aa: ASSRGQGVAKNIQY

v_gene: TRBV7-9
j_gene: TRBJ1-1
CDR3aa: ASNQGANKAF

v_gene: TRBV4-3
j_gene: TRBJ1-2
CDR3aa: ASSQAGNLYGYT

v_gene: TRBV6-5
j_gene: TRBJ2-1
CDR3aa: ASSYWTGVYNEQF

v_gene: TRBV5-1
j_gene: TRBJ2-7
CDR3aa: ASSLTGDYEQY

v_gene: TRBV6-5
j_gene: TRBJ2-3
CDR3aa: ASSSSGVVADTQY

v_gene: TRBV19
j_gene: TRBJ2-3
CDR3aa: ASSLGTGGDTQY

v_gene: TRBV5-6
j_gene: TRBJ2-7
CDR3aa: ASSFGTGSYEQY

v_gene: TRBV2
j_gene: TRBJ2-1
CDR3aa: ASSRTSGGLLYNEQF

v_gene: TRBV14
j_gene: TRBJ1-2
CDR3aa: ASSQLRSYGYT

v_gene: TRBV3-1/TRBV3-2
j_gene: TRBJ2-3
CDR3aa: ASRAGSGTDTQY